The next 26 T cell receptor beta chains were all read from a single sample in a study of blood T cell repertoires in COVID-19. Repertoires were generated with immunoSEQ multiplex PCR, while TCRdb's copy carries only in-frame clones and drops some. The repertoire holds around 67,000 clones, with around 83% as singletons. Sequencing was carried out using peripheral blood. Receptor source: a man over 45 with active COVID-19.

As to this clone: Different DNA sequences within this sample yield the same CDR3. The chain combines TRBV7-9 with TRBJ2-5; TRBD2 agrees at 7 bases. Germline loops: CDR1 SEHNR, CDR2 FQNEAQ (reference sequence). With 0 bases clipped from V and 2 bases from J, the junction kept 0 bases outside the gene matches. This CDR3 is built from 14 residues. CDR3 in amino acids: CASSLAREQETQYF. In DNA form, the CDR3 reads TGTGCCAGCAGCTTAGCGCGGGAGCAAGAGACCCAGTACTTC. Full variable domain (remainder filled in from reference TRBV7-9 and TRBJ2-5): DTGVSQNPRHKITKRGQNVTFRCDPISEHNRLYWYRQTLGQGPEFLTYFQNEAQLEKSRLLSDRFSAERPKGSFSTLEIQRTEQGDSAMYLCASSLAREQETQYFGPGTRLLVL.

The chain has TRBV7-3 and TRBJ1-1; TRBD1 matches 10 bases. J gave up 3 bases and V 5 bases, and 3 bases lay outside the gene matches. Germline CDR1 is SGHTA and CDR2 is FQGTGA. This CDR3 region has 14 residues. CDR3 in amino acids: CASSLGQGHTEAFF. CDR3 nucleotide sequence: TGTGCCAGCAGCCTGGGACAGGGGCACACTGAAGCTTTCTTT.

This chain joins TRBV11-3 and TRBJ2-3, with 9 nucleotides matching TRBD2. V lost 3 bases and J lost 3; bases outside the gene matches: 4. CDR3 length equals 15 residues. CDR1 and CDR2 (germline): SGHNT, YENEEA. The CDR3 spells CASSLGLAWTDTQYF. Written as DNA, the CDR3 is TGTGCCAGCAGCTTGGGACTAGCTTGGACAGATACGCAGTATTTT. Filled out from reference TRBV11-3 and TRBJ2-3, the complete variable domain reads EAGVVQSPRYKIIEKKQPVAFWCNPISGHNTLYWYLQNLGQGPELLIRYENEEAVDDSQLPKDRFSAERLKGVDSTLKIQPAELGDSAVYLCASSLGLAWTDTQYFGPGTRLTVL.

This clone was detected a few times. The rearrangement joins TRBV3-1 (or the pseudogene TRBV3-2) to TRBJ1-1; the D gene is possibly TRBD1 (5 bases). Trimming took off 2 bases at V and 0 bases at J, with 7 bases between the two ends. There are 14 residues in the CDR3. Germline CDR1 is LGHDT and CDR2 is YNNKEL (reference sequence). The CDR3 nucleotides read TGTGCCAGCAGCCAAAAGGACATGAACACTGAAGCTTTCTTT. Its protein is CASSQKDMNTEAFF.

This sequence joins TRBV3-1 (or the pseudogene TRBV3-2) and TRBJ2-6, with TRBD1 as a possible D gene (5 bases). Germline V gene sequence: CDR1 LGHDT, CDR2 YNNKEL (reference sequence). This CDR3 has 20 amino acids. V lost 1 base and J 0 bases, leaving 19 bases between the germline ends. The CDR3 coding sequence is TGTGCCAGCAGCCAAGTCCCCCCAGGGTTTCTTCGCTCTGGGGCCAACGTCCTGACTTTC. Encoded protein: CASSQVPPGFLRSGANVLTF.

J is TRBJ1-1 and V is TRBV19, with D possibly being TRBD1 (5 bases). This CDR3 region has 13 residues. The germline CDR1 and CDR2 sequences are LNHDA and SQIVND (reference sequence). V was trimmed by 7 bases and J by 4 bases, leaving 13 bases between them. The CDR3 is CASIGRVGTEAFF. The DNA of the CDR3 is TGTGCCAGTATCGGCAGGGTTGGCACTGAAGCTTTCTTT.

The gene calls are TRBV7-2 and TRBJ1-3; 8 bases map to TRBD1. The J segment lost 1 base and the V segment lost 5 bases, leaving 7 bases of the junction unmatched. This CDR3 has 16 residues. Germline V lookup: CDR1 SGHTA, CDR2 FQGNSA. CDR3 loop: CASSLRTGRSGNTIYF. CDR3 sequence (DNA): TGTGCCAGCAGCCTTCGGACAGGGAGGTCTGGAAACACCATATATTTT.

The chain links TRBV20-1 to TRBJ1-5, with D maybe TRBD1 (6 bases). This CDR3 spans 13 amino acids. V lost 3 bases and J 2 bases, leaving 8 bases between the germline ends. In germline, CDR1 is DFQATT, CDR2 SNEGSKA (reference sequence). The chain's CDR3 is CSASSGGNQPQHF. The DNA for the CDR3 is TGCAGTGCTAGTTCAGGGGGCAATCAGCCCCAGCATTTT.

The gene calls are TRBV7-3 and TRBJ2-2; no clear D. V lost 5 bases and J 0 bases, leaving 13 bases between the germline ends. The CDR3 sequence is 16 residues long. Germline lookup yields CDR1 SGHTA and CDR2 FQGTGA. CDR3 coding DNA: TGTGCCAGCAGCCTGATAGGCAGGACGAACACCGGGGAGCTGTTTTTT. It codes for CASSLIGRTNTGELFF.

The J gene is TRBJ2-7, the V gene TRBV6-6; D gene ambiguous. The CDR3 totals 14 residues. The germline CDR1 and CDR2 sequences are MNHNY and SVGAGI (reference sequence). The V end was cut by 5 bases, the J end by 4 bases, with 15 bases between. The CDR3: CASSTTENLYEQYF. DNA for the CDR3: TGTGCCAGCAGTACAACAGAAAACCTTTACGAGCAGTACTTC.

The J gene is TRBJ1-1, the V gene TRBV25-1, with D possibly matching TRBD1 (5 bases). The ends were cut back, 7 bases at V and 3 bases at J, with 15 bases in the middle. The CDR3 runs 14 residues. Germline loops: CDR1 MGHDK, CDR2 SYGVNS. CDR3 sequence reads: CASNGGVGHTEAFF. The CDR3 DNA is TGTGCCAGCAATGGCGGGGTGGGGCACACTGAAGCTTTCTTT.

In the case of this clone: One junction end does not reproduce the germline sequence, and a read error may be involved. The chain has TRBV7-2 and TRBJ2-5; D may be TRBD2 (7 bases). Germline CDR1 and CDR2: SGHTA and FQGNSA. The CDR3 covers 14 residues. CDR3 coding DNA: TGTGCCAGCACCTTATGGGGGGGCCCAGAGACCCAGTACTTC. Its translation is CASTLWGGPETQYF. Based on the CDR3 plus reference TRBV7-2 and TRBJ2-5, the full variable domain is GAGVSQSPSNKVTEKGKDVELRCDPISGHTALYWYRQSLGQGLEFLIYFQGNSAPDKSGLPSDRFSAERTGGSVSTLTIQRTQQEDSAVYLCASTLWGGPETQYFGPGTRLLVL.

The V call is TRBV7-2, the J call TRBJ2-7, with D perhaps TRBD2 (6 bases). The CDR3 spans 15 residues. V lost 2 bases, J lost 1 base, and 12 bases lay in between. Germline CDR1 SGHTA, CDR2 FQGNSA. CDR3 protein: CASSLLAGRSYEQYF. DNA for the CDR3: TGTGCCAGCAGCTTACTGGCGGGGCGTTCCTACGAGCAGTACTTC.

The V and J genes are TRBV6-5 and TRBJ1-2, with 11 bases fitting TRBD1. V was clipped by 6 bases and J by 7 bases; unmatched bases: 10. The CDR3 length is 15 residues. Germline values: CDR1 MNHEY, CDR2 SVGAGI. CDR3 nucleotides: TGTGCCAGCAGCGGTTACGGGACAGGGGGAATTGGCTACACCTTC. It specifies CASSGYGTGGIGYTF.

This chain links TRBV6-4 with TRBJ2-3; the match to TRBD2 covers 8 bases. Trimming removed 2 bases from V and 2 bases from J; junction bases left unmatched: 6. CDR3 length: 16 residues. Germline V lookup: CDR1 MRHNA, CDR2 SNTAGT. DNA for the CDR3: TGTGCCAGCAGTGACGAAGCGGGGGCCCCCACAGATACGCAGTATTTT. Translating it yields CASSDEAGAPTDTQYF.

This CDR3 is CASSAEFAGGQFF. The CDR3 DNA reads as TGTGCCAGCAGTGCTGAGTTTGCGGGAGGGCAGTTCTTC. The V and J genes are TRBV6-4 and TRBJ2-1; 8 bases line up with TRBD2. The CDR3 is 13 amino acids. The trim removed 4 bases at V and 12 bases at J, leaving 8 bases unmatched. The germline V gene encodes CDR1 MRHNA and CDR2 SNTAGT.

The CDR3 loop reads CASSLALGREMATQYF. DNA of the CDR3: TGTGCCAGCAGCTTAGCGCTGGGGCGGGAGATGGCTACGCAGTATTTT. The chain joins TRBV7-2 to TRBJ2-3, with 7 bases that match TRBD2. The V and J ends lost 0 bases and 8 bases, in that order; junction bases with no gene match: 11. The germline V gene has CDR1 SGHTA and CDR2 FQGNSA. This CDR3 has 16 amino acids.

This CDR3 reads CASSADSYGYTF. DNA of the CDR3: TGTGCCAGCAGTGCGGACAGTTATGGCTACACCTTC. This rearrangement joins TRBV28 to TRBJ1-2; D perhaps matches TRBD1 (6 bases). Germline loops: CDR1 MDHEN, CDR2 SYDVKM. Trimming removed 5 bases at V and 5 bases at J, with 9 bases between. CDR3 length: 12 residues.

The chain carries TRBV6-5 and TRBJ2-7; TRBD1 aligns across 9 bases. CDR1 and CDR2 (germline): MNHEY, SVGAGI. J lost 2 bases, V lost 11 bases, and 7 bases had no gene match. This CDR3 spans 13 amino acids. The DNA for the CDR3 is TGTGCCTTCGCCGGGACAGGGACCTACGAGCAGTACTTC. Translating it yields CAFAGTGTYEQYF.

The chain couples TRBV27 to TRBJ2-7, with 7 bases lining up with TRBD1. Germline values: CDR1 MNHEY, CDR2 SMNVEV (reference sequence). This CDR3 comprises 14 residues. The V segment lost 3 bases and the J segment 5 bases; nucleotides outside the gene matches: 7. The CDR3 DNA sequence: TGTGCCAGCAGTTTGCGACAGGGCTACCACGAGCAGTACTTC. Its protein is CASSLRQGYHEQYF.

The chain employs TRBV11-3 and TRBJ2-3; the match to TRBD2 covers 7 bases. The CDR3 extends over 16 amino acids. Germline loops: CDR1 SGHNT, CDR2 YENEEA. V gave up 5 bases and J gave up 4 bases; unmatched junction bases: 12. The CDR3 loop reads CASSPGGWATPDTQYF. The CDR3, as DNA: TGTGCCAGCAGCCCGGGGGGTTGGGCGACCCCAGATACGCAGTATTTT. Together with reference TRBV11-3 and TRBJ2-3, the CDR3 gives the full variable domain: EAGVVQSPRYKIIEKKQPVAFWCNPISGHNTLYWYLQNLGQGPELLIRYENEEAVDDSQLPKDRFSAERLKGVDSTLKIQPAELGDSAVYLCASSPGGWATPDTQYFGPGTRLTVL.

V usage is TRBV3-1 (or the pseudogene TRBV3-2) and J usage is TRBJ2-1; the D gene is possibly TRBD2 (5 bases). Looked up from germline, CDR1 is LGHDT and CDR2 is YNNKEL (reference sequence). V gave up 4 bases and J gave up 3 bases, with 13 bases separating them. This CDR3 has 15 amino acids. The CDR3, as DNA: TGTGCCAGCAGCCTTGGACTCGTTGACTACAATGAGCAGTTCTTC. Translating gives CASSLGLVDYNEQFF.

The chain joins TRBV5-1 to TRBJ1-1; 7 bases map to TRBD1. The CDR3 contains 17 residues. Germline CDR1 reads SGHRS; CDR2 reads YFSETQ. The ends lost 3 bases at V and 1 base at J; junction bases unmatched: 12. The CDR3 spells CASSSSNRDSKNTEAFF. DNA of the CDR3: TGCGCCAGCAGCTCCTCGAACCGGGACAGCAAGAACACTGAAGCTTTCTTT.

The sample holds one count of this clone. The rearrangement links TRBV7-2 to TRBJ2-1; 10 nucleotides line up with TRBD2. The germline gives CDR1 SGHTA, CDR2 FQGNSA. J gave up 5 bases and V 5 bases, and 9 bases lay outside the gene matches. The CDR3 has 16 amino acids. The CDR3 spells CASSARGAGGNNEQFF. CDR3 nucleotides: TGTGCCAGCAGCGCCCGGGGAGCGGGAGGGAACAATGAGCAGTTCTTC. Full variable domain (missing parts from reference TRBV7-2 and TRBJ2-1): GAGVSQSPSNKVTEKGKDVELRCDPISGHTALYWYRQSLGQGLEFLIYFQGNSAPDKSGLPSDRFSAERTGGSVSTLTIQRTQQEDSAVYLCASSARGAGGNNEQFFGPGTRLTVL.

The rearrangement uses TRBV2 and TRBJ2-3, with 7 bases lining up with TRBD2. The CDR3 runs 13 residues. Germline values: CDR1 SNHLY, CDR2 FYNNEI. V gave up 8 bases and J gave up 0 bases; unmatched junction bases: 2. CDR3 sequence reads: CASLGGSTDTQYF. CDR3 DNA: TGTGCCAGCTTGGGGGGGAGCACAGATACGCAGTATTTT.

CDR3 sequence: CASSFRPRSRTDTQYF. Written as DNA, the CDR3 is TGTGCCAGCAGCTTCCGTCCGAGGTCCCGCACAGATACGCAGTATTTT. The chain is built from TRBV7-2 and TRBJ2-3; no reliable D call. CDR1 and CDR2 (germline): SGHTA, FQGNSA. V gave up 3 bases and J gave up 1 base, with 14 bases separating them. CDR3 size: 16 residues.